The clone carrying this TCR beta chain was picked up a small number of times. Its antigen is unidentified. The data stem from a study of vaccination and CD4 T cells after COVID-19. In the study overall: Convalescent cases comprised fewer than ten mild and one severe, all SARS-CoV-2 positive by nasal swab PCR. Across the group, participants received two doses of either BNT162b2 or mRNA-1273 vaccine. Study-wide findings and caveats: The median proportion of reactive clones detected only post-vaccination in convalescent patients was roughly 90%. It was found that, in convalescent patients, 304 of 307 vaccine-specific clones were spike mono-reactive.

TCRdb re-derived calls from the PCR reads in MiXCR, one entry per CDR3 protein. The table records 25,000 or so distinct CDR3 sequences, roughly 51% of them present only once. The germline CDR1 and CDR2 sequences are SGHTA and FQGTGA. The CDR3 has 15 amino acids. Deletions cut 6 bases from V and 7 bases from J, with 19 bases between. The source is a human donor who had recovered from COVID-19. Material: CD4+ T cells from blood, obtained before SARS-CoV-2 vaccination. The chain combines TRBV7-3 with TRBJ2-1; D is possibly TRBD1 or TRBD2 (5 bases each). CDR3 loop: CASSPGTTLSNEQFF. CDR3 DNA: TGTGCCAGCAGTCCCGGGACCACACTTTCTAATGAGCAGTTCTTC.